This T cell receptor (beta chain) was retrieved from a study of CD8+CD57+ T cells in acquired aplastic anemia. General study points: Patients showed no significant difference from controls in CD8+ Simpson's diversity.

Previously, flow cytometry had revealed CD8+CD57+ cell expansion in the patients chosen for sequencing. Sampling of blood occurred while the patients had still received no therapy. With V trimmed by 3 bases and J by 12 bases, 16 bases remained unmatched. This CDR3 contains 16 residues. CDR1 and CDR2 from the germline V gene are SGHVS and FQNEAQ. CDR3 and TCR beta VDJ profiling relied on genomic DNA as the template. TCRdb analysed the reads with MiXCR anew, one entry per CDR3 protein. Of fewer than 300,000 distinct CDR3 sequences detected, approximately 86% appear once; the ten largest clones hold over 35%. Concerning this clonotype itself: Its specificity is unknown.

The clonotype was recovered from a human donor with aplastic anemia. The rearrangement uses TRBV7-8 and TRBJ2-1, with 8 bases that match TRBD1. The sequenced sample consisted of sorted CD4+, CD8+, or CD8+CD57+ T cells (not recorded which) from PBMCs. In DNA, the CDR3 is TGTGCCAGCAGCTTTCAAAGAGACGGGACAGGCGATTCGCAGTTCTTC. Amino acids: CASSFQRDGTGDSQFF.